The rows below give T cell receptor beta chains drawn from one sample of a study of PD-L1 blockade in urothelial cancer. Produced via immunoSEQ multiplex PCR; TCRdb's table is partial and in-frame only. The sample contains tens of thousands of clones, around 81% of which appear only once. The sequencing here drew on PBMCs, taken around atezolizumab (anti-PD-L1) treatment. The source is a man older than 75 with urothelial cancer. Both conserved end residues are part of each CDR3. A D gene is named only where the DNA matches it firmly. Rows give clone size only sometimes, using once, few, many, or a class for an expanded clone.

TRBV19,.,TRBJ1-2,TRBD1,CASSIGDRASSYGYTF,TGTGCCAGTAGTATAGGGGACAGGGCGTCGAGCTATGGCTACACCTTC
TRBV6-5,.,TRBJ2-7,TRBD1,CASSYSNQGAVYEQYF,TGTGCCAGCAGTTACTCGAACCAGGGGGCGGTGTACGAGCAGTACTTC
TRBV6-6,.,TRBJ2-7,.,CASSAYRVGNEQYF,TGTGCCAGCAGTGCGTACAGGGTGGGGAACGAGCAGTACTTC
TRBV19,.,TRBJ2-7,.,CASSIAGSPYSYEQYF,TGTGCCAGTAGTATTGCCGGGTCACCGTACTCCTACGAGCAGTACTTC
TRBV18,once,TRBJ2-1,TRBD2,CASSRSSGSIDEQFF,TGTGCCAGCTCACGGTCTAGCGGGAGCATCGATGAGCAGTTCTTC
TRBV6-5,.,TRBJ1-2,TRBD1,CASSRQGAGYTF,TGTGCCAGCAGCCGACAGGGGGCTGGCTACACCTTC
TRBV6-6,.,TRBJ2-2,TRBD2,CASCREAYTGELFF,TGTGCCAGCTGCCGGGAGGCCTACACCGGGGAGCTGTTTTTT
TRBV5-1,.,TRBJ2-2,TRBD2,CASTQREGFTGELFF,TGCGCCAGCACCCAGCGGGAGGGGTTTACCGGGGAGCTGTTTTTT
TRBV27,once,TRBJ1-5,TRBD1,CASSGTGNQPQHF,TGTGCCAGCAGCGGGACAGGCAATCAGCCCCAGCATTTT
TRBV4-1,.,TRBJ2-7,TRBD2,CASSQGPLADLYEQYF,TGCGCCAGCAGCCAAGGCCCCCTAGCGGACCTCTACGAGCAGTACTTC
TRBV6-4,few,TRBJ2-4,.,CASSPGQGGDIQYF,TGTGCCAGCAGCCCCGGGCAGGGCGGGGACATTCAGTACTTC
TRBV2,.,TRBJ1-5,TRBD1,CASSEYQGAPSPQHF,TGTGCCAGCAGTGAATATCAGGGGGCCCCCTCTCCCCAGCATTTT
TRBV7-8,.,TRBJ2-2,TRBD2,CASSLTSGILLFF,TGTGCCAGCAGCTTGACTAGCGGGATATTGCTGTTTTTT
TRBV10-3,.,TRBJ2-2,TRBD2,CAISAIAGGTGELFF,TGTGCCATCAGTGCAATAGCGGGTGGCACCGGGGAGCTGTTTTTT
TRBV28,.,TRBJ2-1,TRBD1,CASSFVGQVGYNEQFF,TGTGCCAGCAGTTTCGTCGGACAGGTGGGATACAATGAGCAGTTCTTC
TRBV28,.,TRBJ2-2,TRBD2,CASSLWTSGTGELFF,TGTGCCAGCAGTTTATGGACTAGCGGTACCGGGGAGCTGTTTTTT
TRBV30,.,TRBJ2-1,.,CAWSNRNEQFF,TGTGCCTGGAGTAACAGGAATGAGCAGTTCTTC
TRBV7-2,.,TRBJ2-5,.,CASGRQATQETQYF,TGTGCCAGCGGAAGACAGGCTACCCAAGAGACCCAGTACTTC
TRBV7-6,once,TRBJ2-2,TRBD1,CASRRTGTGHDSNTGELFF,TGTGCCAGCAGACGTACCGGGACAGGCCATGACTCGAACACCGGGGAGCTGTTTTTT
TRBV5-1,.,TRBJ1-2,TRBD1,CASSGQGGYGYTF,TGCGCCAGCTCCGGACAGGGAGGGTATGGCTACACCTTC
TRBV18,.,TRBJ2-1,TRBD2,CASSPVTSGRSYNEQFF,TGTGCCAGCTCACCTGTGACTAGCGGGAGGTCCTACAATGAGCAGTTCTTC
TRBV5-5,few,TRBJ2-5,.,CASSLINQETQYF,TGTGCCAGCAGCTTGATAAATCAAGAGACCCAGTACTTC
TRBV18,.,TRBJ2-4,TRBD1,CASSPSGTGGGNIQYF,TGTGCCAGCTCACCATCCGGGACAGGGGGGGGAAACATTCAGTACTTC
TRBV28,once,TRBJ2-7,TRBD2,CASSPGGSDEQYF,TGTGCCAGCAGTCCGGGGGGGAGCGACGAGCAGTACTTC
TRBV29-1,.,TRBJ1-1,TRBD1,CSVEIGTGTAISNTEAFF,TGCAGCGTTGAAATTGGGACAGGGACGGCGATCTCGAACACTGAAGCTTTCTTT
TRBV5-5,.,TRBJ1-2,.,CASSLVGGQPNYGYTF,TGTGCCAGCAGCTTGGTTGGCGGCCAACCTAACTATGGCTACACCTTC
TRBV5-1,.,TRBJ1-1,.,CASRLSGGNTEAFF,TGCGCCAGCAGACTCTCGGGGGGTAACACTGAAGCTTTCTTT
TRBV21-1,.,TRBJ2-7,.,CASSPPGGSYEQYF,TGTGCCAGCAGCCCCCCGGGCGGGAGCTACGAGCAGTACTTC
TRBV5-4,.,TRBJ1-2,TRBD1,CASSFNQGVYGYTF,TGTGCCAGCAGCTTTAACCAGGGGGTCTATGGCTACACCTTC
TRBV5-8,.,TRBJ2-2,TRBD1,CASSWGQSGTGELFF,TGTGCCAGCAGCTGGGGACAGTCCGGCACCGGGGAGCTGTTTTTT
TRBV5-1,.,TRBJ2-1,.,CASSWGYGGSYNEQFF,TGCGCCAGCAGCTGGGGTTACGGGGGATCCTACAATGAGCAGTTCTTC
TRBV9,.,TRBJ1-3,.,CASSVLDSRSGNTIYF,TGTGCCAGCAGCGTATTGGACTCCCGCTCTGGAAACACCATATATTTT
TRBV15,.,TRBJ1-4,.,CATSRESGAVEKLFF,TGTGCCACCAGCAGAGAATCAGGGGCAGTCGAAAAACTGTTTTTT
TRBV6-1,.,TRBJ2-2,TRBD2,CASRTGLADTGELFF,TGTGCCAGCAGAACGGGACTAGCGGATACCGGGGAGCTGTTTTTT
TRBV29-1,.,TRBJ1-2,.,CSVGRAGDSNGYTF,TGCAGCGTTGGCCGTGCAGGCGATTCTAACGGCTACACCTTC
TRBV6-5,few,TRBJ2-3,TRBD1,CASSRGQGITDTQYF,TGTGCCAGCAGCAGGGGACAGGGTATAACAGATACGCAGTATTTT
TRBV5-4,.,TRBJ2-3,TRBD1,CASYRQGTPDTQYF,TGTGCCAGCTACCGACAGGGAACCCCAGATACGCAGTATTTT
TRBV5-1,.,TRBJ2-2,TRBD2,CASSSLAGEDTGELFF,TGCGCCAGCAGCTCCCTAGCGGGAGAGGACACCGGGGAGCTGTTTTTT
TRBV4-3,.,TRBJ1-1,.,CASSQDSSLRNTEAFF,TGCGCCAGCAGCCAAGACTCATCACTCCGGAACACTGAAGCTTTCTTT
TRBV5-1,.,TRBJ2-1,.,CASSSGVSGEQFF,TGCGCCAGCAGCTCGGGGGTAAGCGGCGAGCAGTTCTTC
TRBV5-6,.,TRBJ2-5,TRBD1,CASSSFTARGPGETQYF,TGTGCCAGCAGTTCCTTTACGGCCAGGGGGCCGGGAGAGACCCAGTACTTC
TRBV7-9,.,TRBJ1-3,.,CASSAGGGSTRNTIYF,TGTGCCAGCAGCGCCGGGGGGGGCAGTACTCGAAACACCATATATTTT
TRBV4-3,.,TRBJ1-2,.,CASSQDIDLYGYTF,TGCGCCAGCAGCCAGGATATAGACTTATATGGCTACACCTTC
TRBV6-1,.,TRBJ2-7,.,CASSESRVTVQYF,TGTGCCAGCAGTGAATCCCGGGTCACTGTGCAGTACTTC
TRBV4-1,.,TRBJ1-1,TRBD1,CASSLMDRGNTEAFF,TGCGCCAGCAGCCTAATGGACAGGGGGAACACTGAAGCTTTCTTT
TRBV6-6,.,TRBJ2-7,TRBD2,CASSGGGTAYEQYF,TGTGCCAGTTCCGGCGGGGGGACTGCCTACGAGCAGTACTTC
TRBV12-1,.,TRBJ2-7,.,CASSFWQGAINEQYF,TGTGCCAGCAGCTTTTGGCAGGGGGCAATTAACGAGCAGTACTTC
TRBV2,.,TRBJ2-7,TRBD2,CASSEKASGRSYEQYF,TGTGCCAGCAGTGAAAAAGCTAGCGGGAGGTCCTACGAGCAGTACTTC
TRBV11-1,.,TRBJ2-5,.,CASSSAALQETQYF,TGTGCCAGCAGCTCTGCGGCTCTCCAAGAGACCCAGTACTTC
TRBV6-6,once,TRBJ2-1,TRBD2,CATLAGYNEQFF,TGTGCCACCTTAGCGGGCTACAATGAGCAGTTCTTC
TRBV19,once,TRBJ2-1,.,CASSIDGLGGEQFF,TGTGCCAGTAGTATAGACGGACTAGGGGGTGAGCAGTTCTTC
TRBV5-1,.,TRBJ2-7,TRBD1,CASSFTGAGEQYF,TGCGCCAGCAGCTTCACAGGGGCGGGCGAGCAGTACTTC
TRBV18,.,TRBJ2-1,.,CASSRTGSHNEQFF,TGTGCCAGCTCCCGAACAGGGTCCCACAATGAGCAGTTCTTC
TRBV5-1,.,TRBJ2-1,.,CASRTDGTYNEQFF,TGCGCCAGCAGGACAGATGGAACCTACAATGAGCAGTTCTTC